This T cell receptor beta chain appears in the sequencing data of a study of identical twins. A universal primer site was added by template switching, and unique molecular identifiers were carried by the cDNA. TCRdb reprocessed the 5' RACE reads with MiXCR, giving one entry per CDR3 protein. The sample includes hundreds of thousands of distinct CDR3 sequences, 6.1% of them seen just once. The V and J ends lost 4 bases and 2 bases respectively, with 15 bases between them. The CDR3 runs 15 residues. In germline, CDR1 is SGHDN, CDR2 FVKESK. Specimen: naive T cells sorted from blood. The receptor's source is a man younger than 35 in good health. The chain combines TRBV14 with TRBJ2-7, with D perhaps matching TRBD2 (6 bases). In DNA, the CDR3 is TGTGCCAGCAGCCTCCAACCGACTAGAGCCTACGAGCAGTACTTC. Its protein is CASSLQPTRAYEQYF.